The rows below give T cell receptor beta chains drawn from one sample of a study of cytomegalovirus exposure and HLA in healthy donors. Using immunoSEQ multiplex PCR, the repertoire was profiled, and TCRdb retains in-frame clones only, with some absent. The sample lists some 85,000 clones, roughly 70% occurring once. The sequencing input was PBMCs. The receptors derive from a man aged 35 to 55 in good health and CMV-seronegative. The CDR3 runs from the conserved cysteine through the conserved F or W. The D gene is left open where the match is weak. Size is stated for part of the rows, as once, few or many counts, or as a class when the clone is expanded.

cdr3_length: 17
v_call: TRBV28
clone_size: NA
d_call: NA
j_call: TRBJ2-5
cdr3_nt: TGTGCCAGCAGTTTATTCCCAGGGGGGAGGCCGCAAGAGACCCAGTACTTC
cdr3_aa: CASSLFPGGRPQETQYF

cdr3_length: 16
v_call: TRBV6-5
clone_size: NA
d_call: NA
j_call: TRBJ2-1
cdr3_nt: TGTGCCAGCAGTTATTTTGGGGACTCCCGTGATGGCGAGCAGTTCTTC
cdr3_aa: CASSYFGDSRDGEQFF

cdr3_length: 16
v_call: TRBV28
clone_size: NA
d_call: TRBD2
j_call: TRBJ2-1
cdr3_nt: TGTGCCAGCAACTCGGGAGGTCTAGCGGGGAACAATGAGCAGTTCTTC
cdr3_aa: CASNSGGLAGNNEQFF

cdr3_length: 14
v_call: TRBV7-2
clone_size: NA
d_call: TRBD1
j_call: TRBJ1-2
cdr3_nt: TGTGCCAGCAGCCGACAGGGGGGTAGCTATGGCTACACCTTC
cdr3_aa: CASSRQGGSYGYTF

cdr3_length: 16
v_call: TRBV4-2
clone_size: NA
d_call: TRBD1
j_call: TRBJ1-2
cdr3_nt: TGTGCCAGCAGCCAAGATCGCGTCAGGGGGCTCGGGGGCTACACCTTC
cdr3_aa: CASSQDRVRGLGGYTF

cdr3_length: 16
v_call: TRBV10-3
clone_size: NA
d_call: NA
j_call: TRBJ2-5
cdr3_nt: TGTGCCATCAGTGAAGGTGAGAGGTTACCGGGAGAGACCCAGTACTTC
cdr3_aa: CAISEGERLPGETQYF

cdr3_length: 16
v_call: TRBV7-8
clone_size: NA
d_call: TRBD1
j_call: TRBJ2-5
cdr3_nt: TGTGCCAGCAGCTTAACGACAGGGGGATACCAAGAGACCCAGTACTTC
cdr3_aa: CASSLTTGGYQETQYF

cdr3_length: 13
v_call: TRBV6-4
clone_size: NA
d_call: NA
j_call: TRBJ1-1
cdr3_nt: TGTGCCAGCAGTGAATCGATCGGGACACGGATTTTCTTT
cdr3_aa: CASSESIGTRIFF

cdr3_length: 19
v_call: TRBV5-8
clone_size: NA
d_call: TRBD2
j_call: TRBJ2-1
cdr3_nt: TGTGCCAGCAGCTTGGCCTGGAGCGGGGGTGACCCCGGATTGGATGAGCAGTTCTTC
cdr3_aa: CASSLAWSGGDPGLDEQFF

cdr3_length: 15
v_call: TRBV16
clone_size: NA
d_call: TRBD1
j_call: TRBJ1-1
cdr3_nt: TGTGCCAGCAGCCACCAGGGACAGCAGAACACTGAAGCTTTCTTT
cdr3_aa: CASSHQGQQNTEAFF

cdr3_length: 17
v_call: TRBV28
clone_size: NA
d_call: NA
j_call: TRBJ2-1
cdr3_nt: TGTGCCAGCAGACCTACTCGTCCAGCGATAAAATACAATGAGCAGTTCTTC
cdr3_aa: CASRPTRPAIKYNEQFF

cdr3_length: 14
v_call: TRBV2
clone_size: few
d_call: NA
j_call: TRBJ2-2
cdr3_nt: TGTGCCAGCAGTGAAGCGGTGTTTGCTAGCTGGCTGTTTTTT
cdr3_aa: CASSEAVFASWLFF

cdr3_length: 17
v_call: TRBV6-1
clone_size: NA
d_call: TRBD2
j_call: TRBJ2-1
cdr3_nt: TGTGCCAGCAGTGAAGCGGTGCTAGCGGGGGGGTACAATGAGCAGTTCTTC
cdr3_aa: CASSEAVLAGGYNEQFF

cdr3_length: 15
v_call: TRBV30
clone_size: NA
d_call: NA
j_call: TRBJ1-2
cdr3_nt: TGTGCCTGGAGAACCTACAGGGTAGGGAGGGATGGCCACACCTTC
cdr3_aa: CAWRTYRVGRDGHTF

cdr3_length: 11
v_call: TRBV7-9
clone_size: NA
d_call: NA
j_call: TRBJ2-7
cdr3_nt: TGTGCCAGCAGGACTAACTACGAGCAGTACTTC
cdr3_aa: CASRTNYEQYF

cdr3_length: 14
v_call: TRBV27
clone_size: NA
d_call: TRBD1
j_call: TRBJ1-6
cdr3_nt: TGTGCCAGCGGACAGGGACCTCTTAATTCACCCCTCCACTTT
cdr3_aa: CASGQGPLNSPLHF

cdr3_length: 15
v_call: TRBV19
clone_size: few
d_call: TRBD2
j_call: TRBJ2-7
cdr3_nt: TGTGCCAGTAGTATTGGTGGGACTAGCGGGGTCGAGCAGTACTTC
cdr3_aa: CASSIGGTSGVEQYF

cdr3_length: 14
v_call: TRBV10-3
clone_size: few
d_call: NA
j_call: TRBJ2-2
cdr3_nt: TGTGCCATCAGTGACCCTACAGGGACCGGGGAGCTGTTTTTT
cdr3_aa: CAISDPTGTGELFF

cdr3_length: 14
v_call: TRBV2
clone_size: NA
d_call: NA
j_call: TRBJ1-1
cdr3_nt: TGTGCCAGCAGTGGAGACTACTCGAAGACTGAAGCTTTCTTT
cdr3_aa: CASSGDYSKTEAFF

cdr3_length: 16
v_call: TRBV27
clone_size: NA
d_call: TRBD1
j_call: TRBJ1-2
cdr3_nt: TGTGCCAGCAGTTTAGATATTACAGGGGAAGCCTATGGCTACACCTTC
cdr3_aa: CASSLDITGEAYGYTF

cdr3_length: 15
v_call: TRBV6-1
clone_size: NA
d_call: NA
j_call: TRBJ2-3
cdr3_nt: TGTGCCAGCAGTGAAATTTGGGACAACACAGATACGCAGTATTTT
cdr3_aa: CASSEIWDNTDTQYF

cdr3_length: 14
v_call: TRBV5-1
clone_size: once
d_call: TRBD1
j_call: TRBJ2-2
cdr3_nt: TGCGCCAGCATCCCTCAGGGGGCCACCGGGGAGCTGTTTTTT
cdr3_aa: CASIPQGATGELFF

cdr3_length: 16
v_call: TRBV9
clone_size: NA
d_call: TRBD2
j_call: TRBJ2-3
cdr3_nt: TGTGCCAGCAGCGTAGGGACTAGCGGCAATACAGATACGCAGTATTTT
cdr3_aa: CASSVGTSGNTDTQYF

cdr3_length: 11
v_call: TRBV6-4
clone_size: NA
d_call: NA
j_call: TRBJ2-2
cdr3_nt: TGTGCCAGCAGTGACCTCGGGGAGCTGTTTTTT
cdr3_aa: CASSDLGELFF

cdr3_length: 15
v_call: TRBV5-1
clone_size: few
d_call: TRBD2
j_call: TRBJ2-5
cdr3_nt: TGCGCCAGCAGCTTGGTGCGGGGGGGCGGTGAGACCCAGTACTTC
cdr3_aa: CASSLVRGGGETQYF

cdr3_length: 15
v_call: TRBV6-5
clone_size: once
d_call: NA
j_call: TRBJ1-1
cdr3_nt: TGTGCCAGCAGCGGTCGTGGGGGCGAGTTTACTGAAGCTTTCTTT
cdr3_aa: CASSGRGGEFTEAFF

cdr3_length: 15
v_call: TRBV27
clone_size: once
d_call: TRBD2
j_call: TRBJ2-1
cdr3_nt: TGTGCCAGCAGTCGGACTAGCGGGGTCTACAATGAGCAGTTCTTC
cdr3_aa: CASSRTSGVYNEQFF

cdr3_length: 16
v_call: TRBV7-3
clone_size: NA
d_call: TRBD2
j_call: TRBJ2-5
cdr3_nt: TGTGCCAGCAGCTTCCTAGGAGCGGGGTGGCAAGAGACCCAGTACTTC
cdr3_aa: CASSFLGAGWQETQYF

cdr3_length: 16
v_call: TRBV5-6
clone_size: once
d_call: NA
j_call: TRBJ1-6
cdr3_nt: TGTGCCAGCAGCACTGGAGGGAGGGGCTATAATTCACCCCTCCACTTT
cdr3_aa: CASSTGGRGYNSPLHF

cdr3_length: 13
v_call: TRBV4-2
clone_size: once
d_call: NA
j_call: TRBJ2-3
cdr3_nt: TGTGCCAGCAGCCAAGAATTAGTGGATACGCAGTATTTT
cdr3_aa: CASSQELVDTQYF

cdr3_length: 14
v_call: TRBV9
clone_size: NA
d_call: NA
j_call: TRBJ2-7
cdr3_nt: TGTGCCAGCAGTTCCGGACAGTCCTCTGTAGGGCAGTACTTC
cdr3_aa: CASSSGQSSVGQYF

cdr3_length: 15
v_call: TRBV7-3
clone_size: NA
d_call: TRBD1
j_call: TRBJ2-1
cdr3_nt: TGTGCCAGCAGCTTGACCGGGACAGTCTACAATGAGCAGTTCTTC
cdr3_aa: CASSLTGTVYNEQFF

cdr3_length: 16
v_call: TRBV7-9
clone_size: NA
d_call: TRBD1
j_call: TRBJ2-1
cdr3_nt: TGTGCCAGCAGCTTAGTGGACAGGGGCAGGAGGAATGAGCAGTTCTTC
cdr3_aa: CASSLVDRGRRNEQFF

cdr3_length: 14
v_call: TRBV9
clone_size: NA
d_call: NA
j_call: TRBJ2-7
cdr3_nt: TGTGCCAGCAGCGAAGGGGGGGAGTCCGCCGAGCAGTACTTC
cdr3_aa: CASSEGGESAEQYF

cdr3_length: 12
v_call: TRBV5-3
clone_size: NA
d_call: NA
j_call: TRBJ1-5
cdr3_nt: TGTGCCAGAAGCTTAACTAATCAGCCCCAGCATTTT
cdr3_aa: CARSLTNQPQHF

cdr3_length: 14
v_call: TRBV7-9
clone_size: NA
d_call: NA
j_call: TRBJ2-2
cdr3_nt: TGTGCCAGCAGCTTTTACAGAAACACCGGGGAGCTGTTTTTT
cdr3_aa: CASSFYRNTGELFF

cdr3_length: 16
v_call: TRBV5-7
clone_size: NA
d_call: NA
j_call: TRBJ2-7
cdr3_nt: TGTGCCAGCAGCCCGGGTCCTCCGCTCCTGTCCTACGAGCAGTACTTC
cdr3_aa: CASSPGPPLLSYEQYF

cdr3_length: 17
v_call: TRBV28
clone_size: NA
d_call: NA
j_call: TRBJ1-2
cdr3_nt: TGTGCCAGCACCCTGGAAAGTTTCGAAGCGGGCTACTATGGCTACACCTTC
cdr3_aa: CASTLESFEAGYYGYTF

cdr3_length: 16
v_call: TRBV4-1
clone_size: NA
d_call: TRBD1
j_call: TRBJ2-3
cdr3_nt: TGCGCCAGCAGCCAAGCCGGGACAGGGGTTACAGATACGCAGTATTTT
cdr3_aa: CASSQAGTGVTDTQYF

cdr3_length: 15
v_call: TRBV4-1
clone_size: NA
d_call: NA
j_call: TRBJ1-6
cdr3_nt: TGCGCCAGCAGCCAAGATAGGGCTGGAGGTTCACCCCTCCACTTT
cdr3_aa: CASSQDRAGGSPLHF

cdr3_length: 18
v_call: TRBV15
clone_size: NA
d_call: TRBD1
j_call: TRBJ1-6
cdr3_nt: TGTGCCACCAGCCTGCGGACAGGGCCCCTCTCCTATAATTCACCCCTCCACTTT
cdr3_aa: CATSLRTGPLSYNSPLHF

cdr3_length: 11
v_call: TRBV27
clone_size: NA
d_call: NA
j_call: TRBJ2-7
cdr3_nt: TGTGCCGCCGGGGAGCCTCACGAGCAGTACTTC
cdr3_aa: CAAGEPHEQYF

cdr3_length: 18
v_call: TRBV25-1
clone_size: once
d_call: TRBD2
j_call: TRBJ2-5
cdr3_nt: TGTGCCAGCAGTGCTTTGGGTGGACTAGCGGGGTTGGGGGAGACCCAGTACTTC
cdr3_aa: CASSALGGLAGLGETQYF

cdr3_length: 14
v_call: TRBV11-2
clone_size: NA
d_call: NA
j_call: TRBJ1-6
cdr3_nt: TGTGCCAGCAGCGAGGACATTCGGAGTTGGGCCCTCCACTTT
cdr3_aa: CASSEDIRSWALHF

cdr3_length: 13
v_call: TRBV28
clone_size: NA
d_call: NA
j_call: TRBJ2-2
cdr3_nt: TGTGCCAGCGCTAACGCGAACACCGGGGAGCTGTTTTTT
cdr3_aa: CASANANTGELFF

cdr3_length: 14
v_call: TRBV9
clone_size: NA
d_call: NA
j_call: TRBJ2-3
cdr3_nt: TGTGCCAGCAAGGTGGACTATAGCACAGATACGCAGTATTTT
cdr3_aa: CASKVDYSTDTQYF

cdr3_length: 14
v_call: TRBV25-1
clone_size: NA
d_call: NA
j_call: TRBJ1-1
cdr3_nt: TGTGCCAGCAGCGCCGGACAGCAGAACACTGAAGCTTTCTTT
cdr3_aa: CASSAGQQNTEAFF

cdr3_length: 13
v_call: TRBV29-1
clone_size: NA
d_call: NA
j_call: TRBJ2-3
cdr3_nt: TGCAGCGTTGACGTGGGGCACACAGATACGCAGTATTTT
cdr3_aa: CSVDVGHTDTQYF

cdr3_length: 15
v_call: TRBV7-3
clone_size: NA
d_call: NA
j_call: TRBJ1-2
cdr3_nt: TGTGCCAGCAGCTCTTACTACAGGGATCCAGGGGGCTACACCTTC
cdr3_aa: CASSSYYRDPGGYTF

cdr3_length: 13
v_call: TRBV10-3
clone_size: NA
d_call: TRBD1
j_call: TRBJ2-5
cdr3_nt: TGTGCCATTAGGACAGGGGCACGTGAGACCCAGTACTTC
cdr3_aa: CAIRTGARETQYF

cdr3_length: 13
v_call: TRBV29-1
clone_size: once
d_call: TRBD2
j_call: TRBJ2-7
cdr3_nt: TGCAGCGTTTCTAGCGGGGCTTCCTACGAGCAGTACTTC
cdr3_aa: CSVSSGASYEQYF